This T cell receptor (beta chain) emerged from a study of blood T cell repertoires in COVID-19. Looking at the study overall: Italy, Spain and the United States were the sources of the convalescent and acute COVID-19 samples. PBMCs, B-cell-depleted T cells, or T cells were the source of the cDNA or gDNA that made up the material.

There are 12 residues in the CDR3. Trimming pared 2 bases from V and 5 bases from J, leaving 6 bases between. The germline gives CDR1 MDHEN, CDR2 SYDVKM. This clone was seen a few times. Methods used by the authors: Amplification of reference gene primers provided the estimated nucleated cell counts. Sequencing was performed with immunoSEQ multiplex PCR; in TCRdb, only in-frame clones are kept and a portion is missing. Clone size and the V and J calls come from that table; the DNA yielded D and trimming. Of roughly 340,000 clones detected, more than 70% appear once; the ten largest clones hold 2.5% to 3.5%.

This receptor was identified in a young woman with COVID-19, enrolled during active disease. V and J are TRBV28 and TRBJ1-2; D is uncertain. The source material was peripheral blood. In DNA, the CDR3 is TGTGCCAGCAGTTTACCCCAGTATGGCTACACCTTC. Protein sequence: CASSLPQYGYTF.